This TCR beta chain was obtained from a study of blood T cell repertoires in COVID-19. The repertoire was sequenced with immunoSEQ multiplex PCR; TCRdb's copy has only in-frame clones and lacks some. The sample holds approximately 280,000 clones, more than 75% seen once. CDR3 length: 11 amino acids. V dropped 10 bases and J dropped 5 bases, with 11 bases sitting between them. The chain uses TRBV12-3 or TRBV12-4 and TRBJ1-2; D possibly corresponds to TRBD1 (5 bases). The sequence came from a woman aged 18-29 years who had recovered from COVID-19. Sequencing input: PBMCs or T cells enriched from blood (not recorded which). CDR3 nucleotide sequence: TGTGCCAACAGGCATCTATATGGCTACACCTTC. Translating gives CANRHLYGYTF.